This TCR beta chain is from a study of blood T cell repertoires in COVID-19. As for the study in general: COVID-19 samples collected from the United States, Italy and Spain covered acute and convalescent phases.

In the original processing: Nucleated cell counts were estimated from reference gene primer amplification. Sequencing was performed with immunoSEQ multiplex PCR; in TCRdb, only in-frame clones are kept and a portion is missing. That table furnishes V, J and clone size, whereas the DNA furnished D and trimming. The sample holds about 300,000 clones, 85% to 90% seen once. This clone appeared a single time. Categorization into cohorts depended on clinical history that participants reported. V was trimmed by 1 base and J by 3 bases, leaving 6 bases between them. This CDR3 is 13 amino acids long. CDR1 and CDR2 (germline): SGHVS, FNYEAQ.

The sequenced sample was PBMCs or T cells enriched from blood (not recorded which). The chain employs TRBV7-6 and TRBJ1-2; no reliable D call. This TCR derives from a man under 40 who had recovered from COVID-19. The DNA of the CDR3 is TGTGCCAGCAGCTTAGGGCCCGACTATGGCTACACCTTC. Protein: CASSLGPDYGYTF.